One sample yielded the 7 T cell receptor beta chains listed below, sequenced in a study of blood T cell repertoires in COVID-19. The method was immunoSEQ multiplex PCR; TCRdb's version includes in-frame clones alone and lacks a portion of them. The sample consists of around 53,000 clones, roughly 90% of them appearing once. Material for sequencing was peripheral blood. The receptors here all came from a human donor in a cohort sampled during active COVID-19.

The rearrangement joins TRBV18 to TRBJ2-1, with TRBD2 matching over 8 bases. This CDR3 is built from 15 residues. CDR1 and CDR2 (germline): KGHSH, LQKENI. V was pared by 2 bases and J by 8 bases, with 8 bases of the junction left unmatched. The CDR3, as DNA: TGTGCCAGCTCACCATTGGCGGGAGGTGGTGATGAGCAGTTCTTC. Encoded protein: CASSPLAGGGDEQFF.

The chain employs TRBV6-5 and TRBJ2-3, with 11 bases fitting TRBD1. The germline gives CDR1 MNHEY, CDR2 SVGAGI. Trimming cost V 5 bases and J 5 bases; bases outside gene matches: 3. The CDR3 sequence is 14 residues long. The CDR3 coding sequence is TGTGCCAGCAGTAGGACAGGGGGCAGAGATACGCAGTATTTT. It is translated as CASSRTGGRDTQYF.

This clone has a handful of counts. This chain uses TRBV28 with TRBJ1-2, with D perhaps matching TRBD1 (6 bases). CDR3 length equals 17 residues. V was shortened by 5 bases and J by 6 bases, with 25 bases between the two germline ends. The germline V gene has CDR1 MDHEN and CDR2 SYDVKM. The DNA for the CDR3 is TGTGCCAGCAGTCCGGGGGGCCCCATTGGAGGCACCGATGGCTACACCTTC. Amino acid sequence: CASSPGGPIGGTDGYTF.

V and J are TRBV19 and TRBJ1-2; no definite D call. Looked up from germline, CDR1 is LNHDA and CDR2 is SQIVND (reference sequence). The V gene lost 2 bases and the J gene lost 6 bases, with 10 bases spanning the gap. The CDR3 loop spans 13 amino acids. The CDR3 DNA reads as TGTGCCAGTAGTATATCACAATTACATGGCTACACCTTC. This gives the protein CASSISQLHGYTF.

The chain combines TRBV6-1 with TRBJ2-7; the D gene is possibly TRBD1 (6 bases). Looked up from germline, CDR1 is MNHNS and CDR2 is SASEGT. CDR3 length equals 14 residues. V lost 1 base to trimming and J lost 4 bases, with 11 bases between them. In DNA form, the CDR3 reads TGTGCCAGCAGTGAAGGGACAGAGAATTACGAGCAGTACGTC. Protein product: CASSEGTENYEQYV.

This clone was observed a single time. The gene calls are TRBV24-1 and TRBJ2-1; TRBD2 aligns across 7 bases. Germline loops: CDR1 KGHDR, CDR2 SFDVKD. The CDR3 is made up of 19 amino acids. V lost 2 bases to trimming and J lost 5 bases; unmatched junction nucleotides: 17. CDR3 in amino acids: CATSDSRLARQNRHNEQFF. CDR3 coding DNA: TGTGCCACCAGTGATTCCCGACTAGCCAGACAAAATCGTCACAATGAGCAGTTCTTC.

This clone was seen just once. The rearrangement links TRBV24-1 to TRBJ2-2; no clear D gene. The germline CDR1 and CDR2 sequences are KGHDR and SFDVKD. The germline V and J ends were trimmed by 8 bases and 7 bases, with 13 bases remaining between them. CDR3 length: 13 residues. CDR3 amino acids: CATKASTNGELFF. DNA of the CDR3: TGTGCCACCAAGGCGTCTACTAACGGGGAGCTGTTTTTT.